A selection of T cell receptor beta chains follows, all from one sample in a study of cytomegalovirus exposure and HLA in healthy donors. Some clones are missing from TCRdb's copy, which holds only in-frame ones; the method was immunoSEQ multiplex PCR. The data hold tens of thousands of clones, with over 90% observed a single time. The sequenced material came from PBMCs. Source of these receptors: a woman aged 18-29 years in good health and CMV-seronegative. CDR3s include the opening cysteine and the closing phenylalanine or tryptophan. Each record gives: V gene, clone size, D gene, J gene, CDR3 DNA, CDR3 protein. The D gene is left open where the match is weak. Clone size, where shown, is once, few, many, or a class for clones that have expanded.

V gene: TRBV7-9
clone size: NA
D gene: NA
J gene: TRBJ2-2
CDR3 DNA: TGTGCCAGCAGCAGGAGTGCGGCCACCGGGGAGCTGTTTTTT
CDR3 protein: CASSRSAATGELFF

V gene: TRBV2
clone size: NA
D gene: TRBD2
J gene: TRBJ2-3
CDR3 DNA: TGTGCCAGCATAGTGGCTAGCGGGATTGTCATGAATACGCAGTATTTT
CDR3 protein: CASIVASGIVMNTQYF

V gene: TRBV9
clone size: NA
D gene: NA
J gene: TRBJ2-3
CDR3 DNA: TGTGCCAGCAGCGTAGCGGTTGGCGGGTACACAGATACGCAGTATTTT
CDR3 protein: CASSVAVGGYTDTQYF

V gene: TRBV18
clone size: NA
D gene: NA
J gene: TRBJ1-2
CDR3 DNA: TGTGCCAGCTCACCACCCGAAACAGGGCGTGGGCCTAACTATGGCTACACCTTC
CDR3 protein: CASSPPETGRGPNYGYTF

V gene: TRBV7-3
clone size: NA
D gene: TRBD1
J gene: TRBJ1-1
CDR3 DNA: TGTGCCAGCAGCTTAGGGGACAGGGTCACTGAAGCTTTCTTT
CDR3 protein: CASSLGDRVTEAFF

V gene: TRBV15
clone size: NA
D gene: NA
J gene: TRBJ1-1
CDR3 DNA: TGTGCCACCAGCAGAAGCGGTATGAACACTGAAGCTTTCTTT
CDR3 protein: CATSRSGMNTEAFF

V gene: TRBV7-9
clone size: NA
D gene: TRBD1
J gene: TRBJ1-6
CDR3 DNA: TGTGCCAGCAGCCGATGGCGGGACAGACATTCACCCCTCCACTTT
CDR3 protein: CASSRWRDRHSPLHF

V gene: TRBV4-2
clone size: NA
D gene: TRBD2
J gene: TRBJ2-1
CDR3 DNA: TGTGCCAGCAGCTCGAGACTAGCGGGGGGCCCCTACAATGAGCAGTTCTTC
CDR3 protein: CASSSRLAGGPYNEQFF

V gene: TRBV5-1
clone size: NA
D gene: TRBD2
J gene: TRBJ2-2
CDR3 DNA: TGCGCCAGCAGCTTGGGCTCTCCGGGACTAGCGGGAGTAGGGGAGCTGTTTTTT
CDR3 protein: CASSLGSPGLAGVGELFF

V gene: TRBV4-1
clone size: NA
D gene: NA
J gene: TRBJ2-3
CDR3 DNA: TGCGCCAGCAGCCAAGACTCGGAGCGGAGAGACCTGCCAGATACGCAGTATTTT
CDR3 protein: CASSQDSERRDLPDTQYF

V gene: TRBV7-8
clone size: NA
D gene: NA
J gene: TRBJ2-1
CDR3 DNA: TGTGCCAGCAGCACCGACCTCGGGATCACCTACAATGAGCAGTTCTTC
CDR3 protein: CASSTDLGITYNEQFF

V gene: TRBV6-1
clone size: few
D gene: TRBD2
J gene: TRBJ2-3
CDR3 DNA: TGTGCCAGCAGTGATGCAGCGGGAGGGGCAGATACGCAGTATTTT
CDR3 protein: CASSDAAGGADTQYF

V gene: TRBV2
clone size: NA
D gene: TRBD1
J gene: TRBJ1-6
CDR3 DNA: TGTGCCAGCAGTGTGACAGGGGGAAATATTTCACCCCTCCACTTT
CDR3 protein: CASSVTGGNISPLHF

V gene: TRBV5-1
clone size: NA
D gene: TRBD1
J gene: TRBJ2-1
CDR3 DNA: TGCGCCAGCAGCTTGCAGGGGGTGCAGTTCTTC
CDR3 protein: CASSLQGVQFF

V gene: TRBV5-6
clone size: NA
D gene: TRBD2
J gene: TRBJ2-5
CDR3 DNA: TGTGCCAGCAGCGGACTAGCCCGGGAGACCCAGTACTTC
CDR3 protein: CASSGLARETQYF

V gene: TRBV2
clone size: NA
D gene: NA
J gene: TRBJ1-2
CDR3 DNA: TGTGCCAGCACCCTGGGGAGGCGACTTGGCTACACCTTC
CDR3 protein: CASTLGRRLGYTF

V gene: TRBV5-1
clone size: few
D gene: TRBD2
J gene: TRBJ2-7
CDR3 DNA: TGCGCCAGCAGCTTGGTAGCTAGCGGGGTGGGCGAGCAGTACTTC
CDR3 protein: CASSLVASGVGEQYF

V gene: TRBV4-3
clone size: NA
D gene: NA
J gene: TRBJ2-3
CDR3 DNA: TGCGCCAGCAGCCAAGCATCCCTAGAGACAGATACGCAGTATTTT
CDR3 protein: CASSQASLETDTQYF

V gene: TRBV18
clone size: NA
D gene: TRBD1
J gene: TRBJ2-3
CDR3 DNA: TGTGCCAGCTCACGGGGACAGGGAGGCACAGATACGCAGTATTTT
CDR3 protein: CASSRGQGGTDTQYF

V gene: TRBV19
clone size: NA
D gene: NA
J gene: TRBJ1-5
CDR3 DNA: TGTGCCAGTAGTATAACCGCAGGGGATCAGCCCCAGCATTTT
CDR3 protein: CASSITAGDQPQHF

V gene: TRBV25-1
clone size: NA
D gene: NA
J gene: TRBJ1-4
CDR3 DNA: TGTGCCAGCAGTGAGGGCAGGGTGAATGAAAAACTGTTTTTT
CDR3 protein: CASSEGRVNEKLFF

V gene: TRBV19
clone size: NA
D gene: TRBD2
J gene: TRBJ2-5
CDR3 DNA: TGTGCCAGTAGTATATCCCAGACTAGCGGGAGCGGAGAGACCCAGTACTTC
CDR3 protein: CASSISQTSGSGETQYF

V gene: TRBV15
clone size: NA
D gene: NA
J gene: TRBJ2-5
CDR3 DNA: TGTGCCACCAGCAGCGAGATTGAGACCCAGTACTTC
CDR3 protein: CATSSEIETQYF

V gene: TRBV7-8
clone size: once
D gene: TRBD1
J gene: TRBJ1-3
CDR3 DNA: TGTGCCAGCAGCCCAAGGACAGGCTACTCTGGAAACACCATATATTTT
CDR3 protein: CASSPRTGYSGNTIYF

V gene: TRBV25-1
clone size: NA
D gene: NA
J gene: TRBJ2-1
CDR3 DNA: TGTGCCAGCAGTGTGACAGCCTCCTACAATGAGCAGTTCTTC
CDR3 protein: CASSVTASYNEQFF

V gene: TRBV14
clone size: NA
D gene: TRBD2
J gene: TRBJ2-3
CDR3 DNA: TGTGCCAGCAGCCAGAGAAGCGGGAGAACTAGCACAGATACGCAGTATTTT
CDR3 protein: CASSQRSGRTSTDTQYF

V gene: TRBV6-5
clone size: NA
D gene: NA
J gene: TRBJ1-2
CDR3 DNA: TGTGCCACAAAACAGGGCCTCGGATCGGGCTACACCTTC
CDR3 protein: CATKQGLGSGYTF